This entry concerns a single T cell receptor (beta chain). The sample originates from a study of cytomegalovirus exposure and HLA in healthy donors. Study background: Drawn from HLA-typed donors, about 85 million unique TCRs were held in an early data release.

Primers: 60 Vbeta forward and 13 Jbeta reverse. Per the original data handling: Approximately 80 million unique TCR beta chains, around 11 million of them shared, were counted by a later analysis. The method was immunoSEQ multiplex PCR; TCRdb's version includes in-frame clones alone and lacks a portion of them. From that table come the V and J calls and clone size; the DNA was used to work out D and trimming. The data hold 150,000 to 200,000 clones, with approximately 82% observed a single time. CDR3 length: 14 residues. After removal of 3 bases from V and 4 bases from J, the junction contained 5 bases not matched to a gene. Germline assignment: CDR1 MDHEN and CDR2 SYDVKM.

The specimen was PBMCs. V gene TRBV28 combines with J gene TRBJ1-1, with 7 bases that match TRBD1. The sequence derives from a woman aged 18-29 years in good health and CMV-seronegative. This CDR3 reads CASSFDHRGTEAFF. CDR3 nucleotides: TGTGCCAGCAGTTTTGACCACAGGGGCACTGAAGCTTTCTTT.